This T cell receptor beta chain was sequenced during a study of T cells in Graves' hyperthyroidism and ophthalmopathy. The source material, RNA transcripts, was used to amplify TCR beta CDR3 regions. The study used the HTBI primer set for a first-round RT-PCR of the TCR CDR3. TCRdb reprocessed the multiplex PCR reads with MiXCR, giving one entry per CDR3 protein. The sample has roughly 300,000 distinct CDR3 sequences; about 15% are singletons. An absence of ophthalmopathy progression within 18 months meant stable Graves' hyperthyroidism. In making diagnoses, clinical symptoms, serum thyroxine and TRAb, thyroid ultrasound and orbital computed tomography were all used. Extraction of PBMCs used roughly 9.3 ml of fresh peripheral blood. The ends lost 2 bases at V and 0 bases at J; junction bases unmatched: 14. The CDR3 runs to 18 residues. Germline CDR1 SGHDT, CDR2 YYEEEE. This clonotype was recorded a few times.

This chain uses TRBV5-6 with TRBJ2-7, with 7 bases matching TRBD2. The sequencing input was blood. This TCR was sampled from a woman aged 25 to 39 with Graves' hyperthyroidism. DNA of the CDR3: TGTGCCAGCAGCTTCCGTCGGCTAGCGGTTACCGACTCCTACGAGCAGTACTTC. Translation: CASSFRRLAVTDSYEQYF.